This T cell receptor (beta chain) originates from a study of human T cells and chemical hapten exposure. Germline values: CDR1 SGHTA, CDR2 FQGNSA. Trimming stripped 2 bases from V and 0 bases from J, with 8 bases between. This CDR3 has 14 residues. The sample's time point: patch test 3, about 24 weeks after DPC sensitization. The treatment here: therapeutic diphenylcyclopropenone sensitization with weekly scalp DPC. Using its own MiXCR run on the RACE reads, TCRdb lists one record per CDR3 protein. The sample lists more than 70,000 distinct CDR3 sequences, approximately 10% occurring once. The sequence was collected from a woman in her 30s with alopecia areata. Some clones in this sample may be carry-over from other donors' samples. V and J are TRBV7-2 and TRBJ2-7; no clear D gene. The sample consisted of whole blood, taken in connection with sensitization to the hapten diphenylcyclopropenone (DPC). CDR3 sequence reads: CASSLSYSSYEQYF. For the CDR3, the DNA is TGTGCCAGCAGCTTAAGCTACTCCTCCTACGAGCAGTACTTC.